This T cell receptor (beta chain) was retrieved from a study of identical twins (dated by TCRdb to 2016 to 2017). Background on the whole study: The study deep-sequenced TCR alpha and beta repertoires from monozygotic twins, unrelated adults of various ages and cord blood to test whether fetal clonotypes persist. Replicate twin experiments were performed at different times using different library preparation protocols to rule out contamination. What the research found in general, with its limitations: The excess sharing between twins in beta out-of-frame sequences was weaker because fewer shared sequences reduced the signal-to-noise ratio. Compared with coincidental sharing between unrelated individuals, an excess of low generation-probability sequences was observed among out-of-frame TCR alpha sequences shared between twins. Zero-insertion analyses could be partly confounded by invariant T cells such as MAIT and iNKT, although diverse VJ usage argued against such confounding for most clonotypes. Out-of-frame TCR alpha sharing in monozygotic twins was systematically underestimated by recombination models, whereas sharing between unrelated individuals was in agreement with the recombination models. Fewer insertions were carried by abundant cord blood beta clonotypes, a similar but weaker trend appeared in young adult naive repertoires, and no such trend appeared in memory repertoires. Because the same donors could not be followed over many years, the conclusions depended on cross-sectional statistical analysis.

Library method: 5' RACE. Sequenced on an Illumina HiSeq 2000. Template switching introduced a universal primer binding site; the final cDNA contained a unique molecular identifier, enabling accurate counting of TCR cDNA molecules. Specific primers in the conserved constant-segment region were used to synthesize first-strand cDNA for the TCR alpha and beta chains. To control for contamination, every cDNA library was double barcoded, receiving both a SMART-Mk sample barcode and Illumina barcodes. TruSeq adapter sequences, together with Illumina sample barcodes, were added in two successive PCR steps. The TCR alpha and beta cDNA libraries were sequenced on the Illumina HiSeq platform using custom primers. Per the original workflow: Raw reads were processed with MiGEC to extract unique molecular identifiers, and MiXCR was used to determine CDR3 positions. For each individual, recombination models were inferred using an EM algorithm with the repgenHMM and IGoR tools. Shared clonotype analysis was performed with the tcR package in R, normalizing sharing by the product of cloneset sizes. To study raw recombination without the effects of thymic and clonal selection, out-of-frame nonproductive sequences were analyzed. TCRdb trimmed the raw reads at Q25, called clones with MiXCR and kept productive beta chains. All rows with the same CDR3 protein become a single entry with the most common DNA and genes. TCRdb's processing, not the authors', yielded these V and J calls. Here the sample has about 240,000 distinct CDR3 sequences; more than 9% occur a single time. The ten largest clones capture approximately 11% of the sample.

Reading the germline V gene gives CDR1 SGDLS and CDR2 YYNGEE. From cysteine to phenylalanine, the CDR3 is 15 amino acids long. Left in the record is the CDR3 DNA by itself, 45 bases read in frame from the first base. Trimming leaves V shorter by 2 bases and J shorter by 2 bases, with the junction holding 5 bases beyond the gene matches. This clonotype has ten or more counts. Its antigen target is currently unknown. Base qualities were left out, and no much larger clone turns up one base away. Every donor in the study was a healthy Caucasian. Miltenyi CD45RO+ enrichment and human naive T-cell isolation kits were used to isolate memory (CD45RO+) and naive T cells from PBMC.

Sequencing input: memory T cells sorted from blood. The cell subset or site label here, explained by the study, means: CD45RO+ enriched T cells. The rearranged segments are TRBV9 and TRBJ2-3; 7 of the junction bases match TRBD2. This receptor was taken from a man aged 50 to 59 in good health. The CDR3 region: CASSVAGTTTDTQYF. The nucleotide sequence is TGTGCCAGCAGCGTTGCCGGGACTACCACAGATACGCAGTATTTT.